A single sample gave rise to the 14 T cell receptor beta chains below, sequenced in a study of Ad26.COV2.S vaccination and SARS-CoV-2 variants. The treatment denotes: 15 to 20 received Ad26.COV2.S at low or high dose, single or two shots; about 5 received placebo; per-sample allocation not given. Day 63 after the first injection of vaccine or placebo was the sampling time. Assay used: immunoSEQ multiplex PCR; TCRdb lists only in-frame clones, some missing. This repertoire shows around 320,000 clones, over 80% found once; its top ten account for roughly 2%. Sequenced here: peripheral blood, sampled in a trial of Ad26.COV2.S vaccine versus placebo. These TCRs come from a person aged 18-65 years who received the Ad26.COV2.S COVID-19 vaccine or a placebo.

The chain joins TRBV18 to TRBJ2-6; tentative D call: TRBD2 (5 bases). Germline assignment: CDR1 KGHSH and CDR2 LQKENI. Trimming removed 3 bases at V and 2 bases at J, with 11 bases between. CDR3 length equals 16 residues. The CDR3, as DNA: TGTGCCAGCTCACCGGCAGGAGGTACTGGGGCCAACGTCCTGACTTTC. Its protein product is CASSPAGGTGANVLTF.

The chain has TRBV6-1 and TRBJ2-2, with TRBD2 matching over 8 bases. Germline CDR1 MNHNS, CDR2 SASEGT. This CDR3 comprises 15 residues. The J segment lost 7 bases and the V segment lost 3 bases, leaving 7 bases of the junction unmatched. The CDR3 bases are TGTGCCAGCAGTGATCGGGGGGGCCGAAGCGGGGAGCTGTTTTTT. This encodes CASSDRGGRSGELFF.

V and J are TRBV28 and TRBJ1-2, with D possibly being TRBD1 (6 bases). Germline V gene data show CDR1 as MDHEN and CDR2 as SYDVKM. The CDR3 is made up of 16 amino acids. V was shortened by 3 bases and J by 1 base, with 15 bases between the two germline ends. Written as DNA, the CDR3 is TGTGCCAGCAGTTTCCCGAGGACAGACCTTAACTATGGCTACACCTTC. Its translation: CASSFPRTDLNYGYTF.

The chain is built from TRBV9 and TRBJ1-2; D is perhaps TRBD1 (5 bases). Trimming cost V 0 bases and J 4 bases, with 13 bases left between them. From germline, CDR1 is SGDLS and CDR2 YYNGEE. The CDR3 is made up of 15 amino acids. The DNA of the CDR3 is TGTGCCAGCAGCGTAGGGGGAGGGGAGGGCTATGGCTACACCTTC. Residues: CASSVGGGEGYGYTF.

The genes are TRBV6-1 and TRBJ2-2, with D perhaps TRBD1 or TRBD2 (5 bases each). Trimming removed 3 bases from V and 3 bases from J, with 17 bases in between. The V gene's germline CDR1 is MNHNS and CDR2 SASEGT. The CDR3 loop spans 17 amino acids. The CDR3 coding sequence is TGTGCCAGCAGTGATTCTGGGACGGCAGAAGACACCGGGGAGCTGTTTTTT. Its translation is CASSDSGTAEDTGELFF.

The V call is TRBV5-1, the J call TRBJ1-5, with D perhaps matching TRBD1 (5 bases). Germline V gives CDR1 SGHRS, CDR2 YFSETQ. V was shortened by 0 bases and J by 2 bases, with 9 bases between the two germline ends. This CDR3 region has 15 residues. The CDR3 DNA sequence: TGCGCCAGCAGCTTGGTGCGACAGCGCAATCAGCCCCAGCATTTT. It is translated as CASSLVRQRNQPQHF. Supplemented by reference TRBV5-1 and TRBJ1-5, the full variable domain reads KAGVTQTPRYLIKTRGQQVTLSCSPISGHRSVSWYQQTPGQGLQFLFEYFSETQRNKGNFPGRFSGRQFSNSRSEMNVSTLELGDSALYLCASSLVRQRNQPQHFGDGTRLSIL.

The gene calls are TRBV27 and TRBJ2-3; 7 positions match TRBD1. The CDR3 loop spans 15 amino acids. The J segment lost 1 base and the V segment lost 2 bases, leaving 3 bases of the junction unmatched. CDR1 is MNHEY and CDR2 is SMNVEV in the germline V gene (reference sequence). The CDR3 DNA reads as TGTGCCAGCAGTTTAAGGGACAGCCGCACAGATACGCAGTATTTT. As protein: CASSLRDSRTDTQYF.

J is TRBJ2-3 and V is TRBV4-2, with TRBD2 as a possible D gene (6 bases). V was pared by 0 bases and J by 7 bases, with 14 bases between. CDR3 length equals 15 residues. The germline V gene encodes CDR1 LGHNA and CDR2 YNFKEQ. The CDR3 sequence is CASSQDMGLYYTQYF. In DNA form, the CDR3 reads TGTGCCAGCAGCCAAGACATGGGACTTTATTATACGCAGTATTTT.

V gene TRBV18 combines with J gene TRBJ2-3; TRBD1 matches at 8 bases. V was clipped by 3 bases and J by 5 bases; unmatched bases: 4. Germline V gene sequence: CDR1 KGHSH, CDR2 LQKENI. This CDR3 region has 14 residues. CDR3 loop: CASSPDRAEDTQYF. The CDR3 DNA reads TGTGCCAGCTCACCGGACAGGGCGGAAGATACGCAGTATTTT.

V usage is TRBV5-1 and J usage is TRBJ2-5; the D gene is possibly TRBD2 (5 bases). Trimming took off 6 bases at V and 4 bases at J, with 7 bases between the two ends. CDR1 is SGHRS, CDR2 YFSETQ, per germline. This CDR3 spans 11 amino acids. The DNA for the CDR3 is TGCGCCAGCAACGAGGGAGAGACCCAGTACTTC. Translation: CASNEGETQYF.

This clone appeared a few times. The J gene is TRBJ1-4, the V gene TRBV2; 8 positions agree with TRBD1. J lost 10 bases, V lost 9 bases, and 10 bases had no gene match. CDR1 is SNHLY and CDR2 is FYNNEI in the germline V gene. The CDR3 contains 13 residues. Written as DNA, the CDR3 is TGTGCCAGTACAATCACAGGGGGAGGAAAACTGTTTTTT. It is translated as CASTITGGGKLFF.

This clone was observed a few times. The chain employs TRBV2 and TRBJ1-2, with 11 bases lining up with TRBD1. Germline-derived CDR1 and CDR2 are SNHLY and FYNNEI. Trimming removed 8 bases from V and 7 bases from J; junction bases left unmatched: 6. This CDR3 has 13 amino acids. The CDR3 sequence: CASLGTGGSGYTF. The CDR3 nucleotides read TGTGCCAGCCTTGGGACAGGGGGGAGTGGCTACACCTTC.

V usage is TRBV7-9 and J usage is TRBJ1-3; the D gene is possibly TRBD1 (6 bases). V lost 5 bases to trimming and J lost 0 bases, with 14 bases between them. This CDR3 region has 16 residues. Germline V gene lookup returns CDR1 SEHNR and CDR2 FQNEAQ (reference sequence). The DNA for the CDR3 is TGTGCCAGCAGCCCGGGGGCAGGGTACTCTGGAAACACCATATATTTT. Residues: CASSPGAGYSGNTIYF.

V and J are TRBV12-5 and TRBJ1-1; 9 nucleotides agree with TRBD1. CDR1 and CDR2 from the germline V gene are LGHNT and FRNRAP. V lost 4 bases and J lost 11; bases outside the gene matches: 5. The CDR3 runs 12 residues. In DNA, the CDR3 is TGTGCTAGTGGTTGGGGACAGGGAGAGGCTTTCTTT. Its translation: CASGWGQGEAFF.